The clone carrying this T cell receptor (beta chain) was observed at least ten times. What it binds is not known. The sample originates from a study of response to subunit inactivated influenza vaccine. Broader study findings: The study's authors posited that every seasonal influenza vaccination enlists few new T cells.

V lost 5 bases to trimming and J lost 7 bases; unmatched junction nucleotides: 6. The CDR3 extends over 14 amino acids. TCRdb recomputed calls from the RT-PCR reads with MiXCR, one row per CDR3 protein. The sample shows about 520,000 distinct CDR3 sequences, approximately 9.9% of them seen only once. J is TRBJ2-1 and V is TRBV12-3 or TRBV12-4; 9 nucleotides match TRBD1. This sample comprised PBMCs from blood, obtained roughly 45 days after vaccination. The sequence derives from a man aged 50 or older who received an inactivated influenza vaccine. Here the CDR3 reads CASSLWDRENEQFF. The DNA of the CDR3 is TGTGCCAGCAGTCTCTGGGACAGGGAGAATGAGCAGTTCTTC.